Listed below are T cell receptor beta chains from one sample, sequenced in a study of T and B cells in COVID-19 patients. MiXCR, run by TCRdb on the multiplex PCR reads, gives a single entry per CDR3 protein. The sample contains over 15,000 distinct CDR3 sequences, 35% to 40% of which appear only once. The sample consisted of blood. These receptor sequences come from a human donor with active COVID-19. The CDR3 runs from the conserved cysteine through the conserved F or W. A D gene is named only where the DNA matches it firmly. Clone size is not always given. Where it is, it says once, few, many or a class for expanded clones.

cdr3_nt: TGTGCCAGCAGCTCCGGGGGGTCTTCGAATGAAAAACTGTTTTTT
cdr3_aa: CASSSGGSSNEKLFF
j_call: TRBJ1-4
d_call: -
v_call: TRBV5-4
clone_size: -

cdr3_nt: TGTGCCAGCAGACCAGGGACAGGGAAATTCTATGGCTACACCTTC
cdr3_aa: CASRPGTGKFYGYTF
j_call: TRBJ1-2
d_call: TRBD1
v_call: TRBV6-1
clone_size: few

cdr3_nt: TGCAGTGCTAGCCCTAAGGGACAGGATAATTCACCCCTCCACTTT
cdr3_aa: CSASPKGQDNSPLHF
j_call: TRBJ1-6
d_call: TRBD1
v_call: TRBV20-1
clone_size: -

cdr3_nt: TGTGCCAGCAGCCCACCGTACACAGATACGCAGTATTTT
cdr3_aa: CASSPPYTDTQYF
j_call: TRBJ2-3
d_call: -
v_call: TRBV7-9
clone_size: -

cdr3_nt: TGTGCCAGCAGACGGACTAGCGGGGGGGCCGGCAATGAGCAGTTCTTC
cdr3_aa: CASRRTSGGAGNEQFF
j_call: TRBJ2-1
d_call: TRBD2
v_call: TRBV12-3/TRBV12-4
clone_size: -

cdr3_nt: TGTGCCAGCAGCTTGGCCGGGGGAGAGACCCAGTACTTC
cdr3_aa: CASSLAGGETQYF
j_call: TRBJ2-5
d_call: -
v_call: TRBV5-6
clone_size: -

cdr3_nt: TGTGCCAGCAGCTTAGCGGGGGGAGAGCAGTTCTTC
cdr3_aa: CASSLAGGEQFF
j_call: TRBJ2-1
d_call: -
v_call: TRBV7-6
clone_size: few

cdr3_nt: TGTGCCAGCAGCTTCTCCAGGGGGAACACCGGGGAGCTGTTTTTT
cdr3_aa: CASSFSRGNTGELFF
j_call: TRBJ2-2
d_call: -
v_call: TRBV11-2
clone_size: -

cdr3_nt: TGTGCCAGTAGTATAAGGGCAGGGGCTGGAAACACCATATATTTT
cdr3_aa: CASSIRAGAGNTIYF
j_call: TRBJ1-3
d_call: -
v_call: TRBV19
clone_size: -

cdr3_nt: TGTGCCAGCAGTTTATCCCCTCGATTCGGCGGGGGGAGAACAGATACGCAGTATTTT
cdr3_aa: CASSLSPRFGGGRTDTQYF
j_call: TRBJ2-3
d_call: TRBD2
v_call: TRBV27
clone_size: few

cdr3_nt: TGTGCCAGCAAGGGGGGACGCGAGACCCAGTACTTC
cdr3_aa: CASKGGRETQYF
j_call: TRBJ2-5
d_call: -
v_call: TRBV6-5
clone_size: medium-sized

cdr3_nt: TGTGCCACCAGTGATCCCACCAACCCCGGGACAGTCGGTCCTGGCTACACCTTC
cdr3_aa: CATSDPTNPGTVGPGYTF
j_call: TRBJ1-2
d_call: TRBD1
v_call: TRBV24-1
clone_size: few

cdr3_nt: TGTGCCAGCAGCTTGAGCGGGGGTAACACCGGGGAGCTGTTTTTT
cdr3_aa: CASSLSGGNTGELFF
j_call: TRBJ2-2
d_call: TRBD2
v_call: TRBV12-3/TRBV12-4
clone_size: -

cdr3_nt: TGTGCCAGTAGTGGGAGAGCCGGACGGGCAACTAATGAAAAACTGTTTTTT
cdr3_aa: CASSGRAGRATNEKLFF
j_call: TRBJ1-4
d_call: -
v_call: TRBV19
clone_size: few

cdr3_nt: TGTGCCAGCAGCACAGCGGGGGTGGGCAATGAGCAGTTCTTC
cdr3_aa: CASSTAGVGNEQFF
j_call: TRBJ2-1
d_call: TRBD2
v_call: TRBV6-5
clone_size: -

cdr3_nt: TGTGCCAGTAGTAAGGGAGGGCATCAGCCCCAGCATTTT
cdr3_aa: CASSKGGHQPQHF
j_call: TRBJ1-5
d_call: -
v_call: TRBV19
clone_size: few

cdr3_nt: TGTGCCAGCAGTCGGACAGGATCCTACGAGCAGTACTTC
cdr3_aa: CASSRTGSYEQYF
j_call: TRBJ2-7
d_call: TRBD1
v_call: TRBV6-5
clone_size: few

cdr3_nt: TGTGCCAGCAGTTACGCGGGTGAAGCTTTCTTT
cdr3_aa: CASSYAGEAFF
j_call: TRBJ1-1
d_call: -
v_call: TRBV12-3/TRBV12-4
clone_size: -

cdr3_nt: TGTGCCAGCAGTTCGGGACTAGCGGGGGGGCGATACACAGATACGCAGTATTTT
cdr3_aa: CASSSGLAGGRYTDTQYF
j_call: TRBJ2-3
d_call: TRBD2
v_call: TRBV6-5
clone_size: -

cdr3_nt: TGTGCCAGCTCACCGCAGGGACAGGGGGCTCCAGATACGCAGTATTTT
cdr3_aa: CASSPQGQGAPDTQYF
j_call: TRBJ2-3
d_call: TRBD1
v_call: TRBV18
clone_size: -

cdr3_nt: TGCAGCGTTGACACAGATACGCAGTATTTT
cdr3_aa: CSVDTDTQYF
j_call: TRBJ2-3
d_call: -
v_call: TRBV29-1
clone_size: medium-sized

cdr3_nt: TGCAGTGCTAGAGTGGGGACTAGCGGGAATGAGCAGTTCTTC
cdr3_aa: CSARVGTSGNEQFF
j_call: TRBJ2-1
d_call: TRBD2
v_call: TRBV20-1
clone_size: -

cdr3_nt: TGTGCCAGCACCCAAAGCGGGGAGCTGTTTTTT
cdr3_aa: CASTQSGELFF
j_call: TRBJ2-2
d_call: -
v_call: TRBV12-3/TRBV12-4
clone_size: -

cdr3_nt: TGTGCCAGCAGTTTACAGGGGGCCCAGCAGCCCCAGCATTTT
cdr3_aa: CASSLQGAQQPQHF
j_call: TRBJ1-5
d_call: TRBD1
v_call: TRBV6-2/TRBV6-3
clone_size: few

cdr3_nt: TGTGCCAGCTCACCACCGATTAGTTCAGATACGCAGTATTTT
cdr3_aa: CASSPPISSDTQYF
j_call: TRBJ2-3
d_call: -
v_call: TRBV18
clone_size: -

cdr3_nt: TGCAGTGCTAGAGTTAAATTCGGGCGGGGGGGCCTCCCCTCCTACAATGAGCAGTTCTTC
cdr3_aa: CSARVKFGRGGLPSYNEQFF
j_call: TRBJ2-1
d_call: TRBD2
v_call: TRBV20-1
clone_size: -

cdr3_nt: TGTGCCAGTAGTATTTCGGTGACAGGGGGCGCGAATGAGCAGTTCTTC
cdr3_aa: CASSISVTGGANEQFF
j_call: TRBJ2-1
d_call: TRBD1
v_call: TRBV19
clone_size: medium-sized

cdr3_nt: TGTGCCAGCAGCTTGGTTGGTCAGCTAGACACCGGGGAGCTGTTTTTT
cdr3_aa: CASSLVGQLDTGELFF
j_call: TRBJ2-2
d_call: -
v_call: TRBV13
clone_size: -

cdr3_nt: TGCGCCAGCAGCTTGGGTAGCGGGGGGTCGGAGACCCAGTACTTC
cdr3_aa: CASSLGSGGSETQYF
j_call: TRBJ2-5
d_call: TRBD2
v_call: TRBV5-5
clone_size: -

cdr3_nt: TGTGCCAGCAGCCCCATCCGGGACACGATTGAAGCTTTCTTT
cdr3_aa: CASSPIRDTIEAFF
j_call: TRBJ1-1
d_call: -
v_call: TRBV6-2/TRBV6-3
clone_size: few

cdr3_nt: TGTGCCAGCAGTTATGCAGGAAATTCACCCCTCCACTTT
cdr3_aa: CASSYAGNSPLHF
j_call: TRBJ1-6
d_call: -
v_call: TRBV6-1
clone_size: -

cdr3_nt: TGTGCCAGCAGCCCCCGCGGCAGCGATACGCAGTATTTT
cdr3_aa: CASSPRGSDTQYF
j_call: TRBJ2-3
d_call: -
v_call: TRBV6-2/TRBV6-3
clone_size: few

cdr3_nt: TGTGCCAGCAGCGCGACTAGCTCCCGCACAGATACGCAGTATTTT
cdr3_aa: CASSATSSRTDTQYF
j_call: TRBJ2-3
d_call: TRBD2
v_call: TRBV7-9
clone_size: -

cdr3_nt: TGCAGTGCTAGCACACCCGGGACAGGGGTCTACGAGCAGTACTTC
cdr3_aa: CSASTPGTGVYEQYF
j_call: TRBJ2-7
d_call: TRBD1
v_call: TRBV20-1
clone_size: -

cdr3_nt: TGTGCCAGTAGGGCCGCCCGGGGAAGGGAGACCCAGTACTTC
cdr3_aa: CASRAARGRETQYF
j_call: TRBJ2-5
d_call: -
v_call: TRBV19
clone_size: medium-sized

cdr3_nt: TGTGCCAGCAGTTTAGGTCTAGCGGGGACCTACGAGCAGTACTTC
cdr3_aa: CASSLGLAGTYEQYF
j_call: TRBJ2-7
d_call: TRBD2
v_call: TRBV27
clone_size: few

cdr3_nt: TGTGCCAGCAGTTACGGGGAATCGGGTGAAAAACTGTTTTTT
cdr3_aa: CASSYGESGEKLFF
j_call: TRBJ1-4
d_call: -
v_call: TRBV6-2/TRBV6-3
clone_size: few

cdr3_nt: TGTGCCAGCAACAGGGGGCAAGTCGGGGAGCTGTTTTTT
cdr3_aa: CASNRGQVGELFF
j_call: TRBJ2-2
d_call: TRBD1
v_call: TRBV6-5
clone_size: medium-sized

cdr3_nt: TGTGCCAGTAGTACGCGCTCCTACAATGAGCAGTTCTTC
cdr3_aa: CASSTRSYNEQFF
j_call: TRBJ2-1
d_call: -
v_call: TRBV19
clone_size: medium-sized

cdr3_nt: TGCAGCGTTGAGAGGACAGGGGCCCGCGAGACCCAGTACTTC
cdr3_aa: CSVERTGARETQYF
j_call: TRBJ2-5
d_call: TRBD1
v_call: TRBV29-1
clone_size: medium-sized

cdr3_nt: TGTGCCAGTAGTATAGTTGAACAGTCGAACACTGAAGCTTTCTTT
cdr3_aa: CASSIVEQSNTEAFF
j_call: TRBJ1-1
d_call: -
v_call: TRBV19
clone_size: few

cdr3_nt: TGCAGCGCTGGTGGACAGGGGTTGGGCTACACCTTC
cdr3_aa: CSAGGQGLGYTF
j_call: TRBJ1-2
d_call: TRBD1
v_call: TRBV29-1
clone_size: medium-sized

cdr3_nt: TGTGCCAGCAGCCTCACGGGGGCTTACACAGATACGCAGTATTTT
cdr3_aa: CASSLTGAYTDTQYF
j_call: TRBJ2-3
d_call: -
v_call: TRBV6-5
clone_size: once

cdr3_nt: TGCAGCGTGCCACAGGGTGGATACACCGGGGAGCTGTTTTTT
cdr3_aa: CSVPQGGYTGELFF
j_call: TRBJ2-2
d_call: -
v_call: TRBV29-1
clone_size: large

cdr3_nt: TGTGCCAGCAGGGGGGGGGGGATAGCCAAAAACATTCAGTACTTC
cdr3_aa: CASRGGGIAKNIQYF
j_call: TRBJ2-4
d_call: TRBD2
v_call: TRBV6-4
clone_size: -

cdr3_nt: TGTGCCAGCAGCTTAGGCTTCGATTATAATTCACCCCTCCACTTT
cdr3_aa: CASSLGFDYNSPLHF
j_call: TRBJ1-6
d_call: -
v_call: TRBV5-5
clone_size: -

cdr3_nt: TGTGCCAGCAGTTCCGCCGGGACAGGGAACTATGGCTACACCTTC
cdr3_aa: CASSSAGTGNYGYTF
j_call: TRBJ1-2
d_call: TRBD1
v_call: TRBV6-5
clone_size: once